The T cell receptor (beta chain) under discussion was sequenced for a study of graft-versus-host responses after intestinal transplantation. On the study more broadly: Transplants were multivisceral, liver-intestinal, or isolated intestinal. Following induction with anti-thymocyte globulin, all recipients were given tacrolimus and steroids for approximately 3 years.

V was cut by 1 base and J by 0 bases, with 3 bases left in between. The CDR3 runs 12 residues. Germline assignment: CDR1 SQVTM and CDR2 ANQGSEA. Findings of the study overall: The highest levels of circulating GvH clones went along with early declines in HvG clones after transplant.

The table came from immunoSEQ multiplex PCR; TCRdb's copy has only in-frame clones and leaves some out. This repertoire shows about 47,000 clones, roughly 95% found once; its top ten account for around 1.4%. As regards this clone: Its antigen remains unknown. The same CDR3 can be traced to other DNA sequences in this sample.

The chain links TRBV29-1 to TRBJ2-5; no definite D call. Sequenced here: PBMCs, sampled about 350 days after intestinal transplant. The receptor's source is a human patient who received an intestinal transplant, so some T cells may come from the graft donor. The CDR3 DNA reads TGCAGCGTTGAAGGGAACCAAGAGACCCAGTACTTC. Its translation is CSVEGNQETQYF.